This TCR beta chain was documented in a study of blood T cells in healthy people across ages. Study-wide context: Using template switching, researchers captured about one barcoded beta molecule for each two T cells. Study-level points and caveats: Roughly linearly, TCR beta diversity per million T cells fell as age increased.

A second PCR of roughly 7 to 11 cycles used a sample-barcoded 5' primer and a J-beta primer mix. Template switching added a 12-random-nucleotide identifier to every cDNA molecule. Each CDR3 protein gets one entry after TCRdb re-called the 5' RACE reads with MiXCR. Of 1.5 million to 2 million distinct CDR3 sequences in the sample, 28% were seen once. With respect to this clonotype: What it recognizes is unknown.

Healthy Caucasian individuals from Russia aged roughly 6 to 90 served as donors. Sequenced sample: blood. This sequence originates from a woman aged 25 to 45 in good health.

The CDR3 region is CSVPDPSSGNTIYF. In nucleotides, the CDR3 is TGCAGCGTCCCGGACCCAAGCTCTGGAAACACCATATATTTT. The chain uses TRBV29-1 and TRBJ1-3; unclear D gene. Germline lookup yields CDR1 SQVTM and CDR2 ANQGSEA. The CDR3 totals 14 residues. Trimming left V 6 bases short and J 0 bases short, with 12 bases between.